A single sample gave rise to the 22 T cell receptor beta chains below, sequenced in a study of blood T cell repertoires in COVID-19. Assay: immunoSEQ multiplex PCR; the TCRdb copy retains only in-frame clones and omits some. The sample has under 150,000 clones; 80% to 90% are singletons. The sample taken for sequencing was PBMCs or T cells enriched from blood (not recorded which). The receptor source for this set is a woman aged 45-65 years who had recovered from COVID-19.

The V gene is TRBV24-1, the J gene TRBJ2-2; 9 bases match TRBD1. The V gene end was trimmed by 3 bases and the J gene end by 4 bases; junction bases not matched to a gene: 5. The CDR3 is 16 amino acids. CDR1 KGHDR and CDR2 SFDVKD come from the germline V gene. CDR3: CATSDGLTGGTGELFF. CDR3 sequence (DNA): TGTGCCACCAGTGATGGACTGACAGGGGGCACCGGGGAGCTGTTTTTT.

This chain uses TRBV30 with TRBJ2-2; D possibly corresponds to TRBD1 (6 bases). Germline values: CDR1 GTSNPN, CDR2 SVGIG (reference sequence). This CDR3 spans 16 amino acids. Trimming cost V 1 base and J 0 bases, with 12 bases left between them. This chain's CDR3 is CAWSEGNRANTGELFF. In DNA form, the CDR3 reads TGTGCCTGGAGTGAGGGAAACAGGGCGAACACCGGGGAGCTGTTTTTT.

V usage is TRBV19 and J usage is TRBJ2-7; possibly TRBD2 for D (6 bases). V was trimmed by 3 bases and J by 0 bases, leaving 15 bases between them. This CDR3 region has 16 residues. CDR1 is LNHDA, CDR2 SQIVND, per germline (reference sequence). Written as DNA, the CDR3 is TGTGCCAGTAGTATGGGACTCAGTATTAGCTCCTACGAGCAGTACTTC. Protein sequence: CASSMGLSISSYEQYF.

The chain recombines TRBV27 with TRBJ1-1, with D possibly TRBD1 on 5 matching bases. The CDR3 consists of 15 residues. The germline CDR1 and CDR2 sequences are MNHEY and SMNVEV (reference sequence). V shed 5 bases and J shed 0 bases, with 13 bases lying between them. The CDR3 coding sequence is TGTGCCAGCAGTCGAGACAGAACCATGAACACTGAAGCTTTCTTT. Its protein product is CASSRDRTMNTEAFF.

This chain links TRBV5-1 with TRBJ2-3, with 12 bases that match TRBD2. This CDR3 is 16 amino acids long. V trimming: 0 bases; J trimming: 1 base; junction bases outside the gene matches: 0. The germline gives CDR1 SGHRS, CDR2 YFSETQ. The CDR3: CASSLGLAGGTDTQYF. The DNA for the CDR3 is TGCGCCAGCAGCTTGGGACTAGCGGGGGGCACAGATACGCAGTATTTT.

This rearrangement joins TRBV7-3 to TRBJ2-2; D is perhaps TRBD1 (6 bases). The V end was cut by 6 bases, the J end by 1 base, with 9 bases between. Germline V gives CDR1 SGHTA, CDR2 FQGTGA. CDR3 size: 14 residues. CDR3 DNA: TGTGCCAGCAGGGTACAGGGGAACACCGGGGAGCTGTTTTTT. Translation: CASRVQGNTGELFF.

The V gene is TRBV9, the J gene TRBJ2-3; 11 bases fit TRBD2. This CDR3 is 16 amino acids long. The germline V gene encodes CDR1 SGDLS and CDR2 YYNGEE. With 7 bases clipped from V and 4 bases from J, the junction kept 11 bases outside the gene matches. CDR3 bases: TGTGCCAGCGGTAGCGGGGGGGCCATCCACTCAGATACGCAGTATTTT. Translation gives CASGSGGAIHSDTQYF.

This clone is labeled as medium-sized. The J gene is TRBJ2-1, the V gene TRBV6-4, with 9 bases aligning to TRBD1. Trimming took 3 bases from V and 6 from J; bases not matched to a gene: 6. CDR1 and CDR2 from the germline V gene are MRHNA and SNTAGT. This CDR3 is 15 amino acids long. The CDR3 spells CASSEGPDRGNEQFF. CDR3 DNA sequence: TGTGCCAGCAGTGAAGGGCCGGACAGGGGCAATGAGCAGTTCTTC.

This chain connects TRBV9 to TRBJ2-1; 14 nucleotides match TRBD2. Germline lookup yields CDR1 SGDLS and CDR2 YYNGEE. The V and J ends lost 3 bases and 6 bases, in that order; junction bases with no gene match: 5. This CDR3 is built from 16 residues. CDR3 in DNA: TGTGCCAGCAGCGAGACTAGCGGGGGGGCCCCCAATGAGCAGTTCTTC. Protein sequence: CASSETSGGAPNEQFF.

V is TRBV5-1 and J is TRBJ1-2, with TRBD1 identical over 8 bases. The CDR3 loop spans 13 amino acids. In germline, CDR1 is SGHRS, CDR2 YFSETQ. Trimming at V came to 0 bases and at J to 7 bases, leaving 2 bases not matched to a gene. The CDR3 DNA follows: TGCGCCAGCAGCTTGGGGGACAGGTTTGGCTACACCTTC. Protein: CASSLGDRFGYTF.

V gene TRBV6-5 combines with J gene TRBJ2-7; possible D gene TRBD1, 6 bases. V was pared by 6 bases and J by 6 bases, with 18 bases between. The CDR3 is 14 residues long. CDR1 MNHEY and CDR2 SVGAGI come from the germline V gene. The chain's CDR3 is CASRGDRPTSEQYF. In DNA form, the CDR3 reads TGTGCCAGCAGGGGAGACAGGCCCACCTCCGAGCAGTACTTC.

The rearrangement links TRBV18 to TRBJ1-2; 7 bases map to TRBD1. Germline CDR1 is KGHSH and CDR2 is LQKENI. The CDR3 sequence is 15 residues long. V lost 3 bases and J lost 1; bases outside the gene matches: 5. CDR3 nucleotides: TGTGCCAGCTCACCCGGACAGGATCTTAACTATGGCTACACCTTC. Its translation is CASSPGQDLNYGYTF.

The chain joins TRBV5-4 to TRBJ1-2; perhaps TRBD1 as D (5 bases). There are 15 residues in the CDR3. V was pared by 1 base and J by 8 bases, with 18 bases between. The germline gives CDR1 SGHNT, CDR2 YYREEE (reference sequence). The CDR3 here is CASSLSLGGGRGYTF. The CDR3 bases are TGTGCCAGCAGCTTGTCCCTCGGGGGAGGGAGAGGCTACACCTTC.

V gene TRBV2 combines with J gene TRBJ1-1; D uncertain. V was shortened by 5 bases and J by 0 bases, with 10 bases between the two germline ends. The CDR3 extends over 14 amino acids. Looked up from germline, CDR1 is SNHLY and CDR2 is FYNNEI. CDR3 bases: TGTGCCAGCAGTTTTAACAGCTTGAACACTGAAGCTTTCTTT. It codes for CASSFNSLNTEAFF. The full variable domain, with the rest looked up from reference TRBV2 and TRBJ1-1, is EPEVTQTPSHQVTQMGQEVILRCVPISNHLYFYWYRQILGQKVEFLVSFYNNEISEKSEIFDDQFSVERPDGSNFTLKIRSTKLEDSAMYFCASSFNSLNTEAFFGQGTRLTVV.

CDR3 sequence (DNA): TGTGCCAGCAGTTCCCGGACAGTCTTCTATAATTCACCCCTCCACTTT. Protein: CASSSRTVFYNSPLHF. The rearrangement links TRBV6-5 to TRBJ1-6, with D perhaps matching TRBD1 (6 bases). V dropped 4 bases and J dropped 3 bases, with 13 bases sitting between them. The CDR3 totals 16 residues. The germline CDR1 and CDR2 sequences are MNHEY and SVGAGI.

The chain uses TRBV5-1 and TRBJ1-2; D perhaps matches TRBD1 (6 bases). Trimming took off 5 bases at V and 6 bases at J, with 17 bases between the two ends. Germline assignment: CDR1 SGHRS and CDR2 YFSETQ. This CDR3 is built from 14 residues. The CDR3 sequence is CASSLDRSWDGYTF. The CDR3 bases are TGCGCCAGCAGTCTTGACAGGTCATGGGATGGCTACACCTTC.

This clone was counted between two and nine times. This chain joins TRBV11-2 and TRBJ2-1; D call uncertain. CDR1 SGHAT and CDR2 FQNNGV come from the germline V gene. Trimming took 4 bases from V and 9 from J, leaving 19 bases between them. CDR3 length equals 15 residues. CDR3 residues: CASSSAVTPQSEQFF. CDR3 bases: TGTGCCAGCAGCTCCGCGGTCACCCCTCAATCTGAGCAGTTCTTC.

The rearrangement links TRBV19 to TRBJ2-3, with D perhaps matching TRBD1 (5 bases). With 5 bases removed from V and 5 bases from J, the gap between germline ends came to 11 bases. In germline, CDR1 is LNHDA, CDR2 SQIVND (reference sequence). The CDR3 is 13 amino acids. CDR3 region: CASSLQGRDTQYF. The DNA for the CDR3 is TGTGCCAGTAGTCTCCAGGGTAGAGATACGCAGTATTTT.

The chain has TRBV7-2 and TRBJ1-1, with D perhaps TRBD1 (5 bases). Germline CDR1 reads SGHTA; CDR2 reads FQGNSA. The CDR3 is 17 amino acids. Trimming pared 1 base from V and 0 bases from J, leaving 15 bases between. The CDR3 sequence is CASSLEVMGGVNTEAFF. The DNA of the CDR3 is TGTGCCAGCAGCTTAGAAGTAATGGGAGGGGTGAACACTGAAGCTTTCTTT.

In DNA, the CDR3 is TGTGCCAGCAGTTGGAGCTCCTATAATTCACCCCTCCACTTT. Translating gives CASSWSSYNSPLHF. V usage is TRBV27 and J usage is TRBJ1-6; D unclear. The CDR3 has 14 residues. V was shortened by 4 bases and J by 0 bases, with 4 bases between the two germline ends. The germline V gene has CDR1 MNHEY and CDR2 SMNVEV (reference sequence).

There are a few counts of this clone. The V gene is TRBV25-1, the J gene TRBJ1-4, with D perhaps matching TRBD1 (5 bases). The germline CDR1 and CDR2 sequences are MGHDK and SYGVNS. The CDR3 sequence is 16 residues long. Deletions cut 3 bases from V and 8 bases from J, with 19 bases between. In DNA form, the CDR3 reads TGTGCCAGCAGTGACCTTTATAGTCAGGGCCTCGAAAAACTGTTTTTT. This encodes CASSDLYSQGLEKLFF.

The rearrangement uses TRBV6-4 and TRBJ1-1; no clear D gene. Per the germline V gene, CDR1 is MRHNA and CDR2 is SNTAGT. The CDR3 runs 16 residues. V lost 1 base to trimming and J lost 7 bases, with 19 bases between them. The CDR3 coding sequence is TGTGCCAGCAGTGACTTTTGTAGCCCCCTTCGGTGTGAAGCTTTCTTT. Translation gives CASSDFCSPLRCEAFF.